This paragraph reports one T cell receptor (beta chain). The antigen is undetermined. The CDR3 extends over 16 amino acids. Germline V gene data show CDR1 as SGHTA and CDR2 as FQGNSA. The J segment lost 2 bases and the V segment lost 2 bases, leaving 8 bases of the junction unmatched. These data belong to a study of radiotherapy plus CTLA-4 blockade in lung cancer. The study's findings and limits: The study found tumor-derived TCR clones expanded in blood after radiotherapy plus ipilimumab. Strongest reported response predictors: early blood clone changes and post-radiation interferon-beta.

The data were produced by immunoSEQ multiplex PCR, yet TCRdb's version contains in-frame clones alone and is incomplete. Of 80,000 to 95,000 clones in the sample, around four fifths were seen once. The material sequenced was peripheral blood, taken from a patient treated with radiotherapy plus ipilimumab. V usage is TRBV7-2 and J usage is TRBJ1-2; TRBD1 aligns across 7 bases. This clonotype was obtained from a human donor with non-small cell lung cancer who had stable disease on radiotherapy plus ipilimumab. This CDR3 reads CASSLIGTAPNYGYTF. The CDR3 DNA sequence: TGTGCCAGCAGCTTAATAGGGACAGCCCCAAACTATGGCTACACCTTC.